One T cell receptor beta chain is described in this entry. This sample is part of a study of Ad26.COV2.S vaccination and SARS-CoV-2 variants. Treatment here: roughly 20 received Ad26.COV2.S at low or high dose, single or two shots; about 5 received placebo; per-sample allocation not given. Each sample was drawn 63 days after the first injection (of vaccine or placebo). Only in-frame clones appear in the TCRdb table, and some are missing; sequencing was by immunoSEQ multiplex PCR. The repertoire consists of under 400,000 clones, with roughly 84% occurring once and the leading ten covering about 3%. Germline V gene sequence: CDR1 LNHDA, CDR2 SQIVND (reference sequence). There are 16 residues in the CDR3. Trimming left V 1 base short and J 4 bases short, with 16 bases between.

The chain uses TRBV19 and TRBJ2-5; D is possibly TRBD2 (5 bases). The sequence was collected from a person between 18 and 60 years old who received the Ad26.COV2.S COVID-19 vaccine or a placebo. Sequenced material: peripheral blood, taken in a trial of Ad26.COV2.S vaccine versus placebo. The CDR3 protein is CASSIASLVGGETQYF. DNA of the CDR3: TGTGCCAGTAGTATAGCCTCACTAGTAGGTGGAGAGACCCAGTACTTC. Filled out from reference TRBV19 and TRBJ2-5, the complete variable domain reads DGGITQSPKYLFRKEGQNVTLSCEQNLNHDAMYWYRQDPGQGLRLIYYSQIVNDFQKGDIAEGYSVSREKKESFPLTVTSAQKNPTAFYLCASSIASLVGGETQYFGPGTRLLVL.